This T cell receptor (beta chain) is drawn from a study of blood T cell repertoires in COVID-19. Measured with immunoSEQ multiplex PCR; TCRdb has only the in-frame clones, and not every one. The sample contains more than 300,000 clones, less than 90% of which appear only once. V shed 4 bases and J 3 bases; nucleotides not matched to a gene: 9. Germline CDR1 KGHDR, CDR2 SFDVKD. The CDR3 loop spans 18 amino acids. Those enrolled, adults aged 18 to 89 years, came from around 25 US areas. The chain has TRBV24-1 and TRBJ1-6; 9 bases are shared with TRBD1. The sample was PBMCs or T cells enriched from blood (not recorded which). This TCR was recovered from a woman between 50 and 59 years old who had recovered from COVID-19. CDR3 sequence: CATSDHRTGAIYNSPLHF. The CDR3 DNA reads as TGTGCCACCAGTGACCACCGGACAGGGGCCATCTATAATTCACCCCTCCACTTT.